This TCR beta chain was profiled in a study of blood T cell repertoires in COVID-19. Whole-study context: COVID-19 samples from acute and convalescent phases originated in the United States, Italy and Spain.

Trimming took 6 bases from V and 2 from J; bases not matched to a gene: 17. Germline V gene sequence: CDR1 LNHDA, CDR2 SQIVND (reference sequence). The CDR3 covers 18 residues. Per the original data handling: Amplification of reference gene primers was used by the study to estimate nucleated cell counts. The assay was immunoSEQ multiplex PCR, and TCRdb's table has in-frame clones only and misses some. V and J calls and clone size follow that table, whereas D and trimming were derived from the DNA. The sample yields about 380,000 clones, approximately 89% seen once. Individuals drawn from around 24 US areas were roughly 18 to 95 years old. Cohort assignment relied on participant-reported clinical history.

The sequencing sample was made of PBMCs or T cells enriched from blood (not recorded which). The sequence was collected from a young man who had recovered from COVID-19. The chain recombines TRBV19 with TRBJ1-2; 8 bases map to TRBD1. The DNA for the CDR3 is TGTGCCAGTAGCTCTTTCCTCTTCCGGGACAGGACGAACTATGGCTACACCTTC. Amino acids: CASSSFLFRDRTNYGYTF.